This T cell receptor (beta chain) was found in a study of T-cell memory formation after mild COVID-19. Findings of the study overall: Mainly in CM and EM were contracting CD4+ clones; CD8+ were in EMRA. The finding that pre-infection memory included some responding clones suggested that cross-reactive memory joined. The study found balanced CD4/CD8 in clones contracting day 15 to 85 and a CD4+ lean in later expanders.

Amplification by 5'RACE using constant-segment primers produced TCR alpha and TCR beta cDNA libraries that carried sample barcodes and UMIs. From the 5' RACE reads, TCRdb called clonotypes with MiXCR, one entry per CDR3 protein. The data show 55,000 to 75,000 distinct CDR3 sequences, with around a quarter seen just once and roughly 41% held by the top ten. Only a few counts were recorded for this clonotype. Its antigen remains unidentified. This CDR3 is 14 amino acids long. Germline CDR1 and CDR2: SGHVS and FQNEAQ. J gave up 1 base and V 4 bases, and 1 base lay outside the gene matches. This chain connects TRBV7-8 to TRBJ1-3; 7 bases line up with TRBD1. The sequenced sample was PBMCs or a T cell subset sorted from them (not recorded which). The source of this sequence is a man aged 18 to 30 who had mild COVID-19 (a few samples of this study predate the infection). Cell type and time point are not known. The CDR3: CASSSGGSGNTIYF. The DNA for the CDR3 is TGTGCCAGCAGCTCAGGGGGATCTGGAAACACCATATATTTT. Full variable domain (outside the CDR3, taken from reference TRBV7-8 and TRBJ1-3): GAGVSQSPRYKVAKRGQDVALRCDPISGHVSLFWYQQALGQGPEFLTYFQNEAQLDKSGLPSDRFFAERPEGSVSTLKIQRTQQEDSAVYLCASSSGGSGNTIYFGEGSWLTVV.